The entry below describes one T cell receptor (beta chain). As yet, its antigen is unknown. This record belongs to a study of T cell responses to AZD1222 COVID-19 vaccine. Data came from immunoSEQ multiplex PCR; TCRdb stores just in-frame clones and leaves some out. This table holds some 280,000 clones, approximately 94% found once. This CDR3 spans 14 amino acids. Germline lookup yields CDR1 SGDLS and CDR2 YYNGEE. Trimming removed 0 bases from V and 6 bases from J; junction bases left unmatched: 5. The study's findings and limits: Spike-specific TCR breadth and depth both grew after two AZD1222 doses. Reportedly, close to half of spike-specific TCRs are directed against unmutated variant regions.

The rearrangement uses TRBV9 and TRBJ1-1, with 7 nucleotides matching TRBD1. The TCR sequence derives from an adult who received the AZD1222 COVID-19 vaccine. The sequencing here drew on peripheral blood, taken 28 days after the second AZD1222 dose. The CDR3 spells CASSVGDRDPEAFF. CDR3 nucleotide sequence: TGTGCCAGCAGCGTAGGAGACAGGGATCCTGAAGCTTTCTTT.